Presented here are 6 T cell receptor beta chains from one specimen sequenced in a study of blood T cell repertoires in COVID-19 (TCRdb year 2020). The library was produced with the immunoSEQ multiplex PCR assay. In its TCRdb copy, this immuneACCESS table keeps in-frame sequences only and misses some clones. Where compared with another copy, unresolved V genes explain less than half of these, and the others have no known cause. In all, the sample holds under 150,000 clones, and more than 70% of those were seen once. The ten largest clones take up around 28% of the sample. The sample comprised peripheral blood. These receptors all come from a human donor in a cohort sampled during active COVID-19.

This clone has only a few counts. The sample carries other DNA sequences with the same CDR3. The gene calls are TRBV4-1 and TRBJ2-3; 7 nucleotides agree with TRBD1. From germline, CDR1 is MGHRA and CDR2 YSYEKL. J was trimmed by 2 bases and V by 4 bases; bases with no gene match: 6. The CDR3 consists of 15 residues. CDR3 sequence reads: CASSRIQGNTDTQYF. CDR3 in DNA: TGCGCCAGCAGCCGAATACAGGGGAACACAGATACGCAGTATTTT.

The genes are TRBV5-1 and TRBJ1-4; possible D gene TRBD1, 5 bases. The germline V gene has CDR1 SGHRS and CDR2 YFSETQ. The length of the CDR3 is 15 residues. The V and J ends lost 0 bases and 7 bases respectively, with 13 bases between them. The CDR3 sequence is CASSLARVESEKLFF. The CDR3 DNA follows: TGCGCCAGCAGCTTGGCCAGGGTGGAGAGTGAAAAACTGTTTTTT.

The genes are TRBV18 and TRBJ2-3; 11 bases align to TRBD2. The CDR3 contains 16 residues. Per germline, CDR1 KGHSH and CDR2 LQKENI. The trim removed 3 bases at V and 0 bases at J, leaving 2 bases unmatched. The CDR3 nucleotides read TGTGCCAGCTCACCCATAGCGGGGGGGAGCACAGATACGCAGTATTTT. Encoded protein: CASSPIAGGSTDTQYF.

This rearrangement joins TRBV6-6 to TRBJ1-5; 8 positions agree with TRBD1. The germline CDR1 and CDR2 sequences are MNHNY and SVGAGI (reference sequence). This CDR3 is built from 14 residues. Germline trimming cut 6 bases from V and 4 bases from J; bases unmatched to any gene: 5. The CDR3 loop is CASRLQGANQPQHF. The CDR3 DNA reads TGTGCCAGCAGACTTCAGGGGGCAAATCAGCCCCAGCATTTT.

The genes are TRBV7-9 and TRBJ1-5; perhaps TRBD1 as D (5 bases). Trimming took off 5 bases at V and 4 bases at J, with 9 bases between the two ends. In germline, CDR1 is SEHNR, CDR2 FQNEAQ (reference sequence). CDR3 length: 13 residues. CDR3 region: CASSHGGNQPQHF. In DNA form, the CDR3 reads TGTGCCAGCAGCCACGGGGGAAATCAGCCCCAGCATTTT.

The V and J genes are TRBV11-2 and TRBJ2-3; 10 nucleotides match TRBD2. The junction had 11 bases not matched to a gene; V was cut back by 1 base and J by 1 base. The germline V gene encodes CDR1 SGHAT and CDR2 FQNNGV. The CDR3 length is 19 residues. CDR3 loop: CASSLVGASGGSRTDTQYF. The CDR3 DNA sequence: TGTGCCAGCAGCTTAGTAGGGGCTAGCGGGGGTTCCCGCACAGATACGCAGTATTTT.